This TCR beta chain appears in the sequencing data of a study of shared clonotypes between healthy human individuals. Assay execution took place at the deep level. This table comes from immunoSEQ multiplex PCR, and its TCRdb copy is limited to in-frame clones, with some not included. The sample includes 450,000 to 500,000 clones, 79% seen only once; the top ten take roughly 12%. The J segment lost 7 bases and the V segment lost 6 bases, leaving 18 bases of the junction unmatched. The CDR3 has 18 residues. Germline V lookup: CDR1 MDHEN, CDR2 SYDVKM. Free of recent acute infections or vaccinations, the donors were healthy HIV-negative adults. Unsorted samples relied on 89 million or so PBMCs, which served as the source of genomic DNA. Overall study findings and caveats: Investigators collected only blood, and repertoires in tissues likely differ.

Regarding this clone: Its antigen is not known.

What was sequenced was PBMCs. This clonotype originated in a woman between 35 and 50 years old in good health. Some clones in this sample may be carry-over from other donors' samples. This sequence joins TRBV28 and TRBJ2-7; 13 bases align to TRBD2. The CDR3 DNA follows: TGTGCCAGCAGAAAGGGGACAGCCCCGGGACTAGCGGGGTGGGAGCAGTACTTC. Translating gives CASRKGTAPGLAGWEQYF.